This T cell receptor beta chain was obtained from a study of blood T cell repertoires in COVID-19. Study at large: Spain, Italy and the United States supplied samples that represented acute and convalescent COVID-19.

Produced via immunoSEQ multiplex PCR; TCRdb's table is partial and in-frame only. The table shows 60,000 to 90,000 clones, with 80% to 95% occurring only once. V lost 3 bases and J lost 0, with 13 bases in between. The CDR3 sequence is 16 residues long. Germline values: CDR1 SGHRS, CDR2 YFSETQ. The specimen was peripheral blood. V is TRBV5-1 and J is TRBJ2-1; D uncertain. The sequence derives from a woman of 80 years or more with acute or convalescent COVID-19. The DNA of the CDR3 is TGCGCCAGCAGCTCCACAGTCTCGAGCTCCTACAATGAGCAGTTCTTC. Protein: CASSSTVSSSYNEQFF.